The 6 T cell receptor beta chains below come from one sample, sequenced in a study of blood T cell repertoires in COVID-19. Here immunoSEQ multiplex PCR was the method, and the copy in TCRdb shows in-frame clones only, minus some. Found here are 200,000 to 250,000 clones, more than 75% of them singletons; the top ten hold roughly 3%. Sequencing input: peripheral blood. The receptors were gathered from a woman aged 30 to 39 who had recovered from COVID-19.

V is TRBV5-6 and J is TRBJ1-5; D gene uncertain. This CDR3 is 15 amino acids long. Germline CDR1 SGHDT, CDR2 YYEEEE. The V and J ends lost 4 bases and 3 bases respectively, with 14 bases between them. The CDR3 spells CASSIMRVVNQPQHF. The DNA of the CDR3 is TGTGCCAGCAGCATAATGAGGGTTGTCAATCAGCCCCAGCATTTT. The whole variable domain, remainder taken from reference TRBV5-6 and TRBJ1-5, is DAGVTQSPTHLIKTRGQQVTLRCSPKSGHDTVSWYQQALGQGPQFIFQYYEEEERQRGNFPDRFSGHQFPNYSSELNVNALLLGDSALYLCASSIMRVVNQPQHFGDGTRLSIL.

V is TRBV14 and J is TRBJ2-2; 8 nucleotides line up with TRBD2. CDR1 SGHDN and CDR2 FVKESK come from the germline V gene. V was clipped by 4 bases and J by 6 bases; unmatched bases: 7. This CDR3 region has 15 residues. The CDR3 bases are TGTGCCAGCAGCCCCCTCACGGGGGGGTCCGGGGAGCTGTTTTTT. Its translation: CASSPLTGGSGELFF.

The V and J genes are TRBV27 and TRBJ2-3, with 7 bases fitting TRBD1. The V gene end was trimmed by 4 bases and the J gene end by 3 bases; junction bases not matched to a gene: 7. Per germline, CDR1 MNHEY and CDR2 SMNVEV (reference sequence). The CDR3 spans 15 residues. CDR3 loop: CASSSLTGKTDTQYF. In DNA, the CDR3 is TGTGCCAGCAGTTCCCTGACAGGGAAAACAGATACGCAGTATTTT.

V is TRBV19 and J is TRBJ1-2; D perhaps matches TRBD1 (5 bases). The CDR3 loop spans 14 amino acids. The V end lost 2 bases, the J end lost 8 bases, and 15 bases lay between the germline ends. The germline V gene has CDR1 LNHDA and CDR2 SQIVND (reference sequence). The DNA for the CDR3 is TGTGCCAGTAGTATATCTCAACAGGTCCGAGGCTACACCTTC. Amino acids: CASSISQQVRGYTF.

The V gene is TRBV5-1, the J gene TRBJ2-3; possibly TRBD2 for D (5 bases). The V end lost 4 bases, the J end lost 0 bases, and 18 bases lay between the germline ends. The germline V gene encodes CDR1 SGHRS and CDR2 YFSETQ. There are 17 residues in the CDR3. CDR3 nucleotide sequence: TGCGCCAGCAGCCCCCGAGGAACGGGGATTAGCACAGATACGCAGTATTTT. Encoded protein: CASSPRGTGISTDTQYF.

This chain joins TRBV3-1 (or the pseudogene TRBV3-2) and TRBJ1-2, with 7 bases aligning to TRBD1. The CDR3 totals 13 residues. After removal of 5 bases from V and 8 bases from J, the junction contained 8 bases not matched to a gene. Germline V gene data show CDR1 as LGHDT and CDR2 as YNNKEL (reference sequence). The CDR3 nucleotides read TGTGCCAGCAGCTTCGACAGGGTAGGGGGCTACACCTTC. It translates to CASSFDRVGGYTF.